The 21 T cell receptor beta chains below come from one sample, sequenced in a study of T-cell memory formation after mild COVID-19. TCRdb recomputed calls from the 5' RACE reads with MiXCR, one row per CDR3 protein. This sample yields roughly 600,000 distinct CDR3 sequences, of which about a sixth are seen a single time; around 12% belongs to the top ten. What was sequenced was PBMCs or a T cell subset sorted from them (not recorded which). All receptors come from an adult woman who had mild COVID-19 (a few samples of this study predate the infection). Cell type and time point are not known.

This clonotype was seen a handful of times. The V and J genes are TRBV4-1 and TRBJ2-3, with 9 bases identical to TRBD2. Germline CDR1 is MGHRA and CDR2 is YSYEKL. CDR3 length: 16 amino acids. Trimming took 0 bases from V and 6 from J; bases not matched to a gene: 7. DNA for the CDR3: TGCGCCAGCAGCCAAGAAGGGCTAGCGGGGTTGGATACGCAGTATTTT. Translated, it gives CASSQEGLAGLDTQYF.

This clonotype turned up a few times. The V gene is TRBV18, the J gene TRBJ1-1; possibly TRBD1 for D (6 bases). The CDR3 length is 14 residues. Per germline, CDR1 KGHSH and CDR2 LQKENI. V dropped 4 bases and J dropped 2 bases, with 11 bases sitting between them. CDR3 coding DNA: TGTGCCAGCTCACGATCCAGGGGAAACACTGAAGCTTTCTTT. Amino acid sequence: CASSRSRGNTEAFF.

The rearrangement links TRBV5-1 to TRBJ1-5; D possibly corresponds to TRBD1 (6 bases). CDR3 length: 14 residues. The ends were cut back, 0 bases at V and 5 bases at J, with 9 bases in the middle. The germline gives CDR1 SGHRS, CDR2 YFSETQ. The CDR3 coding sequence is TGCGCCAGCAGCTTGGCGTCAGGGGATCAGCCCCAGCATTTT. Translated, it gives CASSLASGDQPQHF.

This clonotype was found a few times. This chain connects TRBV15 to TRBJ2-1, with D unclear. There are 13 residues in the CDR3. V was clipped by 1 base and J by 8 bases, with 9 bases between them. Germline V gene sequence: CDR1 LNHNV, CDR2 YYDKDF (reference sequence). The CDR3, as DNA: TGTGCCACCAGCAGAGCCGGACCGGATGAGCAGTTCTTC. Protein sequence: CATSRAGPDEQFF. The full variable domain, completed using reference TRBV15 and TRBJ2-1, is DAMVIQNPRYQVTQFGKPVTLSCSQTLNHNVMYWYQQKSSQAPKLLFHYYDKDFNNEADTPDNFQSRRPNTSFCFLDIRSPGLGDTAMYLCATSRAGPDEQFFGPGTRLTVL.

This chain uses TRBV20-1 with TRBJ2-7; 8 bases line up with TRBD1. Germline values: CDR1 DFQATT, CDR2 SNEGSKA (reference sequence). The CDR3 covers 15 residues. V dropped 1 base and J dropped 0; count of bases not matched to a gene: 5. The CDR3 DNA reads TGCAGTGCTAGAGGCACAGGGGGGTTCTCCTACGAGCAGTACTTC. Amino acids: CSARGTGGFSYEQYF.

The CDR3 sequence is CAWSGTVNTEAFF. The CDR3 coding sequence is TGTGCCTGGAGTGGGACAGTGAACACTGAAGCTTTCTTT. The chain recombines TRBV30 with TRBJ1-1, with a tentative D call TRBD1 (6 bases). This CDR3 comprises 13 residues. Trimming took 1 base from V and 0 from J, leaving 6 bases between them. Germline CDR1 reads GTSNPN; CDR2 reads SVGIG (reference sequence).

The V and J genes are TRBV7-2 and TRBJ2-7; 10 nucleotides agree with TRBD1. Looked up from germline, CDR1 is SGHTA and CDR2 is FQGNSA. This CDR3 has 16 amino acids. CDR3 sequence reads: CDPQGTGVYFYYEQYF. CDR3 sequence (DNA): TGTGATCCTCAGGGGACAGGGGTTTACTTTTACTACGAGCAGTACTTC.

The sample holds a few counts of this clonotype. The CDR3 DNA is TGTGCCACCAGTGAATGGACTAGCGGGACTCGCGCAGATACGCAGTATTTT. Its protein is CATSEWTSGTRADTQYF. This chain uses TRBV24-1 with TRBJ2-3; 12 nucleotides align to TRBD2. J lost 4 bases, V lost 4 bases, and 8 bases had no gene match. This CDR3 is built from 17 residues. CDR1 is KGHDR, CDR2 SFDVKD, per germline.

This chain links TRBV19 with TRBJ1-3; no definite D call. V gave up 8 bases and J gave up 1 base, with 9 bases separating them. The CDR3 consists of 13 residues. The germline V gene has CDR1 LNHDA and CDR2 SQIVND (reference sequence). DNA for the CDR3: TGTGCCAGTTATTGGGGATCTGGAAACACCATATATTTT. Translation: CASYWGSGNTIYF.

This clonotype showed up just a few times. CDR3 in amino acids: CASSVGQNQETQYF. The CDR3 region has the DNA TGTGCCAGCAGCGTGGGACAGAACCAAGAGACCCAGTACTTC. The J gene is TRBJ2-5, the V gene TRBV9; 7 nucleotides match TRBD1. Germline V gives CDR1 SGDLS, CDR2 YYNGEE. J gave up 0 bases and V 2 bases, and 1 base lay outside the gene matches. This CDR3 has 14 amino acids.

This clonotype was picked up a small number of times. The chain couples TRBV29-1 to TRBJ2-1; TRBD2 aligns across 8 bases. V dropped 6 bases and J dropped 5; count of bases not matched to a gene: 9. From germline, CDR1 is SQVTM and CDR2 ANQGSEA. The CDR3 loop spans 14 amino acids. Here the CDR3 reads CSVRIAGGDNEQFF. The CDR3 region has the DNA TGCAGCGTAAGAATCGCGGGAGGTGACAATGAGCAGTTCTTC.

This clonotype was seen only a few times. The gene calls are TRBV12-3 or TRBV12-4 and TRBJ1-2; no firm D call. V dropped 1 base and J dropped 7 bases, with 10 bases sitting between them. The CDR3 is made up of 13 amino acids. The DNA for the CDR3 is TGTGCCAGCAGTTTAGTTCCCGGGGTTGGCTACACCTTC. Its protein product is CASSLVPGVGYTF.

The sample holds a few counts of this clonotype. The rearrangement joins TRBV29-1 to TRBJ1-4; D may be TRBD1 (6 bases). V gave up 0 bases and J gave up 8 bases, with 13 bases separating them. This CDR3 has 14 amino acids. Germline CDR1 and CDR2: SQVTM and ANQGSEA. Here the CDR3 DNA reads TGCAGCGTTGAAGATCCGCGGGGGCGGGAAAAACTGTTTTTT. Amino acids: CSVEDPRGREKLFF.

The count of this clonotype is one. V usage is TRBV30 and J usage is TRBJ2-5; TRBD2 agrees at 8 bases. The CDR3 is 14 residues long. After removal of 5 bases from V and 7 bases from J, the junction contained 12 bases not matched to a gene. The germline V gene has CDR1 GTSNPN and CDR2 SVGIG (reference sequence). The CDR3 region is CAWGTGGSARTQYF. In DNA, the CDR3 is TGTGCCTGGGGGACGGGAGGGTCCGCAAGGACCCAGTACTTC.

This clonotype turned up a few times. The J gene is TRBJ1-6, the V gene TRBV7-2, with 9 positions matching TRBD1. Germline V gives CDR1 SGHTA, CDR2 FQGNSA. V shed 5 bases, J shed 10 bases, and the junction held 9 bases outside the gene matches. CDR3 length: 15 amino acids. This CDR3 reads CASSASTGGRSPLHF. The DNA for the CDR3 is TGTGCCAGCAGCGCTTCGACAGGGGGGAGGTCACCCCTCCACTTT.

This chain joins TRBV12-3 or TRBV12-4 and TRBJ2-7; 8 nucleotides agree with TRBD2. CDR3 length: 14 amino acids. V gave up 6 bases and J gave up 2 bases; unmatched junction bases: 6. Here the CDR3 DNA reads TGTGCCAGCAGATATACTAGCGGAACCTACGAGCAGTACTTC. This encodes CASRYTSGTYEQYF.

In DNA form, the CDR3 reads TGTGCCAGCAGCTTAGCGCCCAGGAGCACAGATACGCAGTATTTT. It yields the protein CASSLAPRSTDTQYF. This rearrangement joins TRBV11-2 to TRBJ2-3; D remains unclear. Trimming cost V 1 base and J 0 bases, with 8 bases left between them. CDR3 size: 15 residues. CDR1 SGHAT and CDR2 FQNNGV come from the germline V gene.

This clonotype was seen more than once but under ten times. Here the CDR3 reads CASTRLALTYEQYF. For the CDR3, the DNA is TGTGCCAGCACCCGACTAGCGCTGACCTACGAGCAGTACTTC. The chain joins TRBV7-8 to TRBJ2-7, with 8 bases fitting TRBD2. The V segment lost 7 bases and the J segment 2 bases; nucleotides outside the gene matches: 7. The CDR3 has 14 residues. Germline V gene data show CDR1 as SGHVS and CDR2 as FQNEAQ.

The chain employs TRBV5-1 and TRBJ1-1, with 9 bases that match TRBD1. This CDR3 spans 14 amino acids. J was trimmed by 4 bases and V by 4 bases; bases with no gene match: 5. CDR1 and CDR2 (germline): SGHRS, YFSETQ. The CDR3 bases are TGCGCCAGCAGCGATACAGGGGGCACCACTGAAGCTTTCTTT. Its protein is CASSDTGGTTEAFF. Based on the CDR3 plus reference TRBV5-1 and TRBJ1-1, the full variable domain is KAGVTQTPRYLIKTRGQQVTLSCSPISGHRSVSWYQQTPGQGLQFLFEYFSETQRNKGNFPGRFSGRQFSNSRSEMNVSTLELGDSALYLCASSDTGGTTEAFFGQGTRLTVV.

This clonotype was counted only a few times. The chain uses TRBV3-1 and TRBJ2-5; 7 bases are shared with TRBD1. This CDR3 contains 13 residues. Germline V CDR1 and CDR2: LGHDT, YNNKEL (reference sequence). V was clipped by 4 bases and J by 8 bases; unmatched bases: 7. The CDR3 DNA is TGTGCCAGCAGCCTTGGGACAGTCGGAACCCAGTACTTC. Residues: CASSLGTVGTQYF.

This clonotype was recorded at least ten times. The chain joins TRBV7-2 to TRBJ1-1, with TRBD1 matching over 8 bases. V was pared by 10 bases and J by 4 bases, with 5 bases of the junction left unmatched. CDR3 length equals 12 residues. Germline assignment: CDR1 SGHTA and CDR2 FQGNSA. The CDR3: CATGDRGTEAFF. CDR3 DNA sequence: TGTGCCACCGGAGACAGGGGCACTGAAGCTTTCTTT.